This is a list of T cell receptor beta chains from one sample in a study of T cells after yellow fever vaccination. TCRdb called the 5' RACE reads again in MiXCR, with one record for every CDR3 protein. The data show 150,000 to 200,000 distinct CDR3 sequences, around 7% seen once. The sequenced sample was CD4+ T cells sorted from PBMCs, obtained roughly 5 days after the first yellow fever vaccination. These receptors were taken from a man younger than 35 who received the YFV17D yellow fever vaccine. CDR3s include the opening cysteine and the closing phenylalanine or tryptophan. The D gene is left open where the match is weak. Size values are once, few and many counts, or a class for expanded clones, and some rows have none.

j_call: TRBJ2-1
d_call: TRBD1
clone_size: many
v_call: TRBV6-1
cdr3_aa: CASSAGTGDNEQFF
cdr3_nt: TGTGCCAGCAGTGCCGGGACAGGGGACAATGAGCAGTTCTTC

j_call: TRBJ2-3
d_call: TRBD1
clone_size: many
v_call: TRBV5-6
cdr3_aa: CASRTGETDTQYF
cdr3_nt: TGTGCCAGCAGAACAGGGGAAACAGATACGCAGTATTTT

j_call: TRBJ2-5
d_call: .
clone_size: many
v_call: TRBV28
cdr3_aa: CASSLGGARGETQYF
cdr3_nt: TGTGCCAGCAGTTTAGGGGGGGCCCGAGGAGAGACCCAGTACTTC

j_call: TRBJ2-2
d_call: .
clone_size: many
v_call: TRBV12-3/TRBV12-4
cdr3_aa: CASSSGYAGELFF
cdr3_nt: TGTGCCAGCAGTTCAGGGTATGCCGGGGAGCTGTTTTTT

j_call: TRBJ2-5
d_call: .
clone_size: few
v_call: TRBV5-1
cdr3_aa: CASSLDRVSEETQYF
cdr3_nt: TGCGCCAGCAGCTTGGACAGGGTGTCGGAGGAGACCCAGTACTTC

j_call: TRBJ2-5
d_call: TRBD2
clone_size: many
v_call: TRBV20-1
cdr3_aa: CSARSGGKTQYF
cdr3_nt: TGCAGTGCTAGGAGCGGGGGGAAGACCCAGTACTTC

j_call: TRBJ2-1
d_call: TRBD2
clone_size: many
v_call: TRBV12-5
cdr3_aa: CASGLLGTSLVNEQFF
cdr3_nt: TGTGCTAGTGGTTTGTTGGGGACTAGTCTCGTGAATGAGCAGTTCTTC

j_call: TRBJ2-7
d_call: .
clone_size: many
v_call: TRBV18
cdr3_aa: CASSPRVLDSSSYEQYF
cdr3_nt: TGTGCCAGCTCACCTCGTGTGTTAGACTCTAGCTCCTACGAGCAGTACTTC

j_call: TRBJ2-2
d_call: TRBD2
clone_size: .
v_call: TRBV30
cdr3_aa: CAWSVISGAGELFF
cdr3_nt: TGTGCCTGGAGTGTAATTAGCGGGGCCGGGGAGCTGTTTTTT

j_call: TRBJ2-3
d_call: .
clone_size: many
v_call: TRBV5-1
cdr3_aa: CASSRISSTDTQYF
cdr3_nt: TGCGCCAGCAGCAGAATATCTAGCACAGATACGCAGTATTTT

j_call: TRBJ1-2
d_call: .
clone_size: many
v_call: TRBV12-3/TRBV12-4
cdr3_aa: CASSLARGQANYGYTF
cdr3_nt: TGTGCCAGCAGTTTAGCCCGCGGACAAGCAAACTATGGCTACACCTTC

j_call: TRBJ1-5
d_call: .
clone_size: many
v_call: TRBV2
cdr3_aa: CASNEISNQPQHF
cdr3_nt: TGTGCCAGCAATGAGATAAGCAATCAGCCCCAGCATTTT

j_call: TRBJ2-1
d_call: TRBD2
clone_size: many
v_call: TRBV7-7
cdr3_aa: CASSSVGGGSDEQFF
cdr3_nt: TGTGCTAGCAGCTCGGTGGGGGGAGGGTCCGATGAGCAGTTCTTC

j_call: TRBJ2-5
d_call: .
clone_size: many
v_call: TRBV4-3
cdr3_aa: CASSERYKETQYF
cdr3_nt: TGCGCCAGCAGCGAGAGATATAAAGAGACCCAGTACTTC

j_call: TRBJ2-3
d_call: .
clone_size: few
v_call: TRBV5-1
cdr3_aa: CASSLVSPDTQYF
cdr3_nt: TGCGCCAGCAGCTTGGTGTCGCCAGATACGCAGTATTTT

j_call: TRBJ2-5
d_call: .
clone_size: many
v_call: TRBV12-3/TRBV12-4
cdr3_aa: CASSAQIQETQYF
cdr3_nt: TGTGCCAGCAGTGCCCAGATCCAAGAGACCCAGTACTTC

j_call: TRBJ2-3
d_call: TRBD2
clone_size: .
v_call: TRBV5-1
cdr3_aa: CASSSTSGGVTDTQYF
cdr3_nt: TGCGCCAGCAGCTCCACTAGCGGGGGGGTCACAGATACGCAGTATTTT

j_call: TRBJ2-3
d_call: .
clone_size: .
v_call: TRBV6-2/TRBV6-3
cdr3_aa: CASSYRLPDTQYF
cdr3_nt: TGTGCCAGCAGTTACCGCCTCCCAGATACGCAGTATTTT

j_call: TRBJ2-2
d_call: TRBD1
clone_size: many
v_call: TRBV6-1
cdr3_aa: CASSRQGTTGELFF
cdr3_nt: TGTGCCAGCAGTCGACAGGGAACAACCGGGGAGCTGTTTTTT

j_call: TRBJ2-1
d_call: .
clone_size: .
v_call: TRBV20-1
cdr3_aa: CSARALHNEQFF
cdr3_nt: TGCAGTGCTAGAGCGCTCCACAATGAGCAGTTCTTC

j_call: TRBJ1-2
d_call: TRBD1
clone_size: many
v_call: TRBV20-1
cdr3_aa: CSARDWQGEDGYTF
cdr3_nt: TGCAGTGCTAGAGATTGGCAGGGGGAGGATGGCTACACCTTC

j_call: TRBJ2-1
d_call: .
clone_size: .
v_call: TRBV9
cdr3_aa: CASSGWTNEQFF
cdr3_nt: TGTGCCAGCAGCGGATGGACCAATGAGCAGTTCTTC

j_call: TRBJ2-5
d_call: TRBD1
clone_size: many
v_call: TRBV5-4
cdr3_aa: CASSRGGQGQETQYF
cdr3_nt: TGTGCCAGCAGCCGCGGCGGACAGGGGCAAGAGACCCAGTACTTC

j_call: TRBJ2-5
d_call: .
clone_size: many
v_call: TRBV29-1
cdr3_aa: CSVDSGAGETQYF
cdr3_nt: TGCAGCGTTGACTCAGGGGCTGGGGAGACCCAGTACTTC

j_call: TRBJ2-6
d_call: TRBD1
clone_size: .
v_call: TRBV24-1
cdr3_aa: CATSDNQGAGANVLTF
cdr3_nt: TGTGCCACCAGTGATAATCAGGGGGCAGGGGCCAACGTCCTGACTTTC

j_call: TRBJ1-1
d_call: .
clone_size: many
v_call: TRBV5-5
cdr3_aa: CATPIPRGGTEAFF
cdr3_nt: TGTGCCACGCCAATCCCTAGGGGGGGCACTGAAGCTTTCTTT

j_call: TRBJ2-1
d_call: TRBD2
clone_size: many
v_call: TRBV5-1
cdr3_aa: CASSLGGAGYNEQFF
cdr3_nt: TGCGCCAGCAGCTTGGGAGGAGCGGGATACAATGAGCAGTTCTTC

j_call: TRBJ2-3
d_call: TRBD2
clone_size: .
v_call: TRBV20-1
cdr3_aa: CSAGTSENTDTQYF
cdr3_nt: TGCAGTGCCGGGACTAGCGAGAACACAGATACGCAGTATTTT

j_call: TRBJ1-1
d_call: TRBD1
clone_size: many
v_call: TRBV27
cdr3_aa: CASSSAQGDEAFF
cdr3_nt: TGTGCCAGCAGTTCCGCGCAGGGGGATGAAGCTTTCTTT

j_call: TRBJ2-1
d_call: .
clone_size: many
v_call: TRBV9
cdr3_aa: CASSVAPPGGHEQFF
cdr3_nt: TGTGCCAGCAGCGTAGCGCCCCCCGGGGGACATGAGCAGTTCTTC

j_call: TRBJ2-7
d_call: TRBD1
clone_size: few
v_call: TRBV12-3/TRBV12-4
cdr3_aa: CASSFRTGTGARSEQYF
cdr3_nt: TGTGCCAGCAGTTTCAGGACCGGGACAGGGGCGAGGTCCGAGCAGTACTTC

j_call: TRBJ1-2
d_call: .
clone_size: few
v_call: TRBV7-2
cdr3_aa: CASSLRSTSGYTF
cdr3_nt: TGTGCCAGCAGCTTAAGGAGCACGAGTGGCTACACCTTC

j_call: TRBJ2-3
d_call: .
clone_size: many
v_call: TRBV12-3/TRBV12-4
cdr3_aa: CASSVRDTQYF
cdr3_nt: TGTGCCAGCAGTGTCAGGGATACGCAGTATTTT

j_call: TRBJ2-5
d_call: TRBD2
clone_size: many
v_call: TRBV2
cdr3_aa: CASTGLGKETQYF
cdr3_nt: TGTGCCAGCACAGGACTAGGAAAAGAGACCCAGTACTTC

j_call: TRBJ2-5
d_call: .
clone_size: few
v_call: TRBV30
cdr3_aa: CAWSNLRGAETQYF
cdr3_nt: TGTGCCTGGAGTAACCTCCGGGGGGCTGAGACCCAGTACTTC

j_call: TRBJ2-5
d_call: .
clone_size: many
v_call: TRBV18
cdr3_aa: CASSPLAEETQYF
cdr3_nt: TGTGCCAGCTCACCCCTAGCCGAAGAGACCCAGTACTTC

j_call: TRBJ2-5
d_call: .
clone_size: many
v_call: TRBV9
cdr3_aa: CASSVEPTGETQYF
cdr3_nt: TGTGCCAGCAGCGTAGAACCTACGGGAGAGACCCAGTACTTC

j_call: TRBJ1-2
d_call: .
clone_size: .
v_call: TRBV7-2
cdr3_aa: CASSLEWVGYGYTF
cdr3_nt: TGTGCCAGCAGCTTAGAATGGGTAGGGTATGGCTACACCTTC

j_call: TRBJ1-4
d_call: .
clone_size: few
v_call: TRBV20-1
cdr3_aa: CSARDRPGDEKLFF
cdr3_nt: TGCAGTGCTAGAGATCGGCCAGGGGACGAAAAACTGTTTTTT

j_call: TRBJ2-3
d_call: TRBD2
clone_size: few
v_call: TRBV6-2/TRBV6-3
cdr3_aa: CATKTSGTDTQYF
cdr3_nt: TGTGCCACCAAGACTAGCGGAACAGATACGCAGTATTTT

j_call: TRBJ2-7
d_call: TRBD1
clone_size: many
v_call: TRBV2
cdr3_aa: CASRETGGEQYF
cdr3_nt: TGTGCCAGCAGGGAAACAGGGGGCGAGCAGTACTTC

j_call: TRBJ1-4
d_call: .
clone_size: many
v_call: TRBV11-1
cdr3_aa: CASSSPPPAPMQAATNEKLFF
cdr3_nt: TGTGCCAGCAGCTCGCCGCCCCCCGCTCCAATGCAGGCTGCAACTAATGAAAAACTGTTTTTT

j_call: TRBJ1-1
d_call: TRBD1
clone_size: many
v_call: TRBV6-5
cdr3_aa: CASKGQFEAFF
cdr3_nt: TGTGCCAGCAAGGGACAGTTCGAAGCTTTCTTT

j_call: TRBJ1-1
d_call: TRBD1
clone_size: few
v_call: TRBV7-8
cdr3_aa: CASSRDRGGGAFF
cdr3_nt: TGTGCCAGCAGCCGGGACAGGGGCGGAGGGGCTTTCTTT